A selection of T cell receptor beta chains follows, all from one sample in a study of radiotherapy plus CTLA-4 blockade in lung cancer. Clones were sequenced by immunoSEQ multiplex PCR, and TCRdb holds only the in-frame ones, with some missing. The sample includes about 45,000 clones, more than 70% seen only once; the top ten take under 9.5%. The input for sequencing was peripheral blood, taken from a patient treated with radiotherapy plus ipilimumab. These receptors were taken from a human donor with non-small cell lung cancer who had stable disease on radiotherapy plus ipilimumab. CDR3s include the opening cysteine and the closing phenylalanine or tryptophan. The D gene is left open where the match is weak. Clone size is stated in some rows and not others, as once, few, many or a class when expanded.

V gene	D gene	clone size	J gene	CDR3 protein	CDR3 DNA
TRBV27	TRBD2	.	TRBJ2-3	CASSPRTSFTDTQYF	TGTGCCAGCAGTCCGCGGACTAGCTTCACAGATACGCAGTATTTT
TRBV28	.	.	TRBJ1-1	CASSLVWGDTEAFF	TGTGCCAGCAGTTTAGTGTGGGGGGACACTGAAGCTTTCTTT
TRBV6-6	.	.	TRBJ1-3	CASRQASSGNTIYF	TGTGCCAGCAGACAGGCCTCCTCTGGAAACACCATATATTTT
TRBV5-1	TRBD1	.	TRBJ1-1	CASSLWTGGHTEAFF	TGCGCCAGCAGCCTCTGGACAGGGGGGCACACTGAAGCTTTCTTT
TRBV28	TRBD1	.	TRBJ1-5	CASSLGTGGAQPQHF	TGTGCCAGCAGTTTAGGCACAGGGGGCGCTCAGCCCCAGCATTTT
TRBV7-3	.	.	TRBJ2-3	CASSLGSHSTDTQYF	TGTGCCAGCAGCTTAGGCTCCCACAGCACAGATACGCAGTATTTT
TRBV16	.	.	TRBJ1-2	CASNPGINYGYTF	TGTGCCAGCAACCCTGGGATAAACTATGGCTACACCTTC
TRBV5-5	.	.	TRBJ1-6	CASSLNDYNSPLHF	TGTGCCAGCAGCTTGAATGACTATAATTCACCCCTCCACTTT
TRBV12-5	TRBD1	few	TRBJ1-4	CASGILGTASF	TGTGCTAGTGGTATCCTTGGGACAGCCTCTTTT
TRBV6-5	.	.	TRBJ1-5	CASSLGQSSNQPQHF	TGTGCCAGCAGTTTAGGACAGTCTAGCAATCAGCCCCAGCATTTT
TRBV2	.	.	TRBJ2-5	CASSRQETQYF	TGTGCCAGCAGCAGGCAAGAGACCCAGTACTTC
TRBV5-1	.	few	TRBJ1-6	CASSHPTGGVSPLHF	TGTGCCAGCAGCCATCCGACCGGGGGTGTCTCACCCCTCCACTTT
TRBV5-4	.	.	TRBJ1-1	CASNRASGPGTEAFF	TGTGCCAGCAATAGGGCTTCCGGCCCGGGCACTGAAGCTTTCTTT
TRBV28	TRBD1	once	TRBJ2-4	CASSLPTGVAKNIQYF	TGTGCCAGCAGTTTGCCTACAGGGGTAGCCAAAAACATTCAGTACTTC
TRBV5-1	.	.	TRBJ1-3	CASSPPGASSGNTIYF	TGCGCCAGCAGCCCTCCGGGTGCGAGCTCTGGAAACACCATATATTTT
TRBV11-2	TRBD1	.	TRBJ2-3	CASSLRDRGTDTQYF	TGTGCCAGCAGCTTGCGGGACAGGGGAACAGATACGCAGTATTTT
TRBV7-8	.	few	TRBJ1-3	CASSLAGGAAGGNTIYF	TGTGCCAGCAGCTTAGCGGGGGGGGCGGCAGGAGGAAACACCATATATTTT
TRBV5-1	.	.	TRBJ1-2	CASSLQGNYGYTF	TGCGCCAGCAGCTTGCAGGGAAACTATGGCTACACCTTC
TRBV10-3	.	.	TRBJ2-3	CATAGGESTDTQYF	TGTGCCACCGCTGGAGGAGAGAGCACAGATACGCAGTATTTT
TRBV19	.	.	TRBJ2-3	CASSPGLLRDTQYF	TGTGCCAGTAGCCCGGGACTCTTGAGAGATACGCAGTATTTT
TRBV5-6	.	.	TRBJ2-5	CASSPGVSETQYF	TGTGCCAGCAGCCCCGGGGTCAGCGAGACCCAGTACTTC
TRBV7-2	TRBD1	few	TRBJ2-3	CASSPGQGAADTQYF	TGTGCCAGCAGCCCCGGACAGGGGGCGGCAGATACGCAGTATTTT
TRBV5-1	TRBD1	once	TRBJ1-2	CASSKQTGTYGYTF	TGCGCCAGCAGCAAACAGACAGGGACCTATGGCTACACCTTC
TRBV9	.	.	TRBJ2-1	CASSVGGGTSYNEQFF	TGTGCCAGCAGCGTAGGAGGGGGGACTTCCTACAATGAGCAGTTCTTC
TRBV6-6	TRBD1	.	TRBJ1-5	CASSRQGNQPQHF	TGTGCCAGCAGCAGACAGGGGAATCAGCCCCAGCATTTT
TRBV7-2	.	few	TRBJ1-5	CASSPRRDGQPQHF	TGTGCCAGCAGCCCCCGGAGGGACGGTCAGCCCCAGCATTTT
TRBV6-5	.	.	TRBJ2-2	CASNFQGTGELFF	TGTGCCAGCAACTTTCAGGGCACCGGGGAGCTGTTTTTT
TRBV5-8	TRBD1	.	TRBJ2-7	CASSWTGGDSYEQYF	TGTGCCAGCAGCTGGACAGGGGGGGATTCCTACGAGCAGTACTTC